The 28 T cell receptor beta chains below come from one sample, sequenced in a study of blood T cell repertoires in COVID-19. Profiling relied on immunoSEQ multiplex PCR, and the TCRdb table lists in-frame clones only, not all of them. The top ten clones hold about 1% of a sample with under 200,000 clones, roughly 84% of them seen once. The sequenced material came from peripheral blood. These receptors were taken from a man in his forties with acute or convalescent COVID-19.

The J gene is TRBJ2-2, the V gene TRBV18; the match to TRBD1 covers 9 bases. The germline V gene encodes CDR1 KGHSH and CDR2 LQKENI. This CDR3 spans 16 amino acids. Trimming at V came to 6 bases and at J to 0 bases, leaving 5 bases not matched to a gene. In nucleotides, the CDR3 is TGTGCCAGCTCTATTGGACAGGGGACGAACACCGGGGAGCTGTTTTTT. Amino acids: CASSIGQGTNTGELFF.

CDR3 amino acids: CASSIGSGAYGYTF. The CDR3 region has the DNA TGTGCCAGTAGTATCGGGTCAGGGGCCTATGGCTACACCTTC. The gene calls are TRBV19 and TRBJ1-2; maybe TRBD1 (6 bases). The CDR3 covers 14 residues. V was cut by 3 bases and J by 4 bases, with 12 bases left in between. CDR1 and CDR2 (germline): LNHDA, SQIVND (reference sequence).

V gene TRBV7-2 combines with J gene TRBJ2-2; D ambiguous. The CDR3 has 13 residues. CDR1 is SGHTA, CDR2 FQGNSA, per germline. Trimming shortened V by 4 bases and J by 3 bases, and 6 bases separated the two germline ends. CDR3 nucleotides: TGTGCCAGCAGCTCCCGAGACACCGGGGAGCTGTTTTTT. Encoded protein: CASSSRDTGELFF.

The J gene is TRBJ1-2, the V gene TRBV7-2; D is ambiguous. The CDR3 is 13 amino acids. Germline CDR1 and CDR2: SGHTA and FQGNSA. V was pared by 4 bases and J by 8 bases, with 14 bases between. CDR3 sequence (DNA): TGTGCCAGCAGCTCAGCCGACTATGAGGGCTACACCTTC. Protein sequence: CASSSADYEGYTF.

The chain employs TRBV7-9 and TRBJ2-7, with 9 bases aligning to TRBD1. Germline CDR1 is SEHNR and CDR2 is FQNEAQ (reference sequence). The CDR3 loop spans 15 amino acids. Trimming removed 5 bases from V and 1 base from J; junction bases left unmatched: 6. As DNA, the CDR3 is TGTGCCAGCAGCGAGGGACAGGGAAGGTCCTACGAGCAGTACTTC. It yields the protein CASSEGQGRSYEQYF.

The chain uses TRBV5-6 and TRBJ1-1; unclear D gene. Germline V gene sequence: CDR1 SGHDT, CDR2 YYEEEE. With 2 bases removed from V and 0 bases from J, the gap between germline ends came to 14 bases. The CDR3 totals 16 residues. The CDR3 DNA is TGTGCCAGCAGCTTTATTTCTGGAGAGATGAACACTGAAGCTTTCTTT. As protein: CASSFISGEMNTEAFF. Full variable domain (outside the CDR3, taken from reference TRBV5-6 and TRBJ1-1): DAGVTQSPTHLIKTRGQQVTLRCSPKSGHDTVSWYQQALGQGPQFIFQYYEEEERQRGNFPDRFSGHQFPNYSSELNVNALLLGDSALYLCASSFISGEMNTEAFFGQGTRLTVV.

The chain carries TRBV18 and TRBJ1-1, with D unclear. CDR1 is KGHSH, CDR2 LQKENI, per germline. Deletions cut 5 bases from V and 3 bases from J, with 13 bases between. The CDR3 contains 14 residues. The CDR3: CASSETRRDTEAFF. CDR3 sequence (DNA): TGTGCCAGCTCAGAGACCCGACGGGACACTGAAGCTTTCTTT.

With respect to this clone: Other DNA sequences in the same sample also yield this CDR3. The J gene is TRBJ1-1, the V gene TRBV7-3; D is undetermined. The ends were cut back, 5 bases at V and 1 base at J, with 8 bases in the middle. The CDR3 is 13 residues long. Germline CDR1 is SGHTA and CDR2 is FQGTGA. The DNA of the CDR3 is TGTGCCAGCAGCGTCCAGGAGAACACTGAAGCTTTCTTT. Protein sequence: CASSVQENTEAFF.

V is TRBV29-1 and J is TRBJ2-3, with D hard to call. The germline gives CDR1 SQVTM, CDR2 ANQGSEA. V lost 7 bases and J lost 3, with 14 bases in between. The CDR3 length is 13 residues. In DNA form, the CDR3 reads TGCAGCGACCTAAGCGAGAGGACAGATACGCAGTATTTT. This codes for CSDLSERTDTQYF.

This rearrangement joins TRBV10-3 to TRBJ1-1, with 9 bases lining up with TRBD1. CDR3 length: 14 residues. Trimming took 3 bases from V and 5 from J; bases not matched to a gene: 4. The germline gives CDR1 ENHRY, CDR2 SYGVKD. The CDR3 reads CAISDGQGMTEAFF. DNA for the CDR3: TGTGCCATCAGTGATGGACAGGGGATGACTGAAGCTTTCTTT.

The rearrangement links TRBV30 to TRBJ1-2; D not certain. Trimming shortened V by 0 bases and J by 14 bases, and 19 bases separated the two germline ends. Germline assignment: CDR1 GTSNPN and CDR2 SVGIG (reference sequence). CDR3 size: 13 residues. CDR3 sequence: CAWSVSGRWKGTF. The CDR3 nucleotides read TGTGCCTGGAGTGTATCCGGGAGGTGGAAGGGAACCTTC.

CDR3 region: CASKLSGGAAHEQFF. The CDR3 DNA follows: TGTGCCAGTAAACTAAGCGGGGGGGCCGCCCATGAGCAGTTCTTC. The rearrangement joins TRBV19 to TRBJ2-1; 10 bases match TRBD2. The CDR3 sequence is 15 residues long. Germline V gene lookup returns CDR1 LNHDA and CDR2 SQIVND (reference sequence). V was clipped by 7 bases and J by 8 bases; unmatched bases: 11.

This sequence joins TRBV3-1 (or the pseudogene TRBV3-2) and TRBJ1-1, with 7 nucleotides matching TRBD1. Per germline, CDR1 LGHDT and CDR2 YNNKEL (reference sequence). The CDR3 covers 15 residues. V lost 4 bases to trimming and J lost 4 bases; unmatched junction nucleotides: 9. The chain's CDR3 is CASSLSDRVGTEAFF. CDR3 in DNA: TGTGCCAGCAGCCTCAGCGACAGGGTGGGCACTGAAGCTTTCTTT.

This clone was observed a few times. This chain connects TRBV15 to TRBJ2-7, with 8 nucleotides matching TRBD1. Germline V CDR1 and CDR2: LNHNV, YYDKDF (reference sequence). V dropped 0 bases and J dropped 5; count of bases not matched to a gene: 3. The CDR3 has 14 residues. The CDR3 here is CATSRDQGAHEQYF. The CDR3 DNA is TGTGCCACCAGCAGAGATCAGGGGGCCCACGAGCAGTACTTC.

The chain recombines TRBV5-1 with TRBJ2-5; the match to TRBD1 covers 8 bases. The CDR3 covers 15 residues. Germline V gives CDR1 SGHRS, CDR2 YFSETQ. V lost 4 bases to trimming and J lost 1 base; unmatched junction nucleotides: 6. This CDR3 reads CASSLGQGPQETQYF. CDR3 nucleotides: TGCGCCAGCAGCCTCGGACAGGGACCCCAAGAGACCCAGTACTTC.

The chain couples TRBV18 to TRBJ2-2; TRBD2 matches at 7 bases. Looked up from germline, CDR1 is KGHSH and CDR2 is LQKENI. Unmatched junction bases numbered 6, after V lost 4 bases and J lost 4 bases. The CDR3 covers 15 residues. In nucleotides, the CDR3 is TGTGCCAGCTCACACCGGGACTATCCCACCGGGGAGCTGTTTTTT. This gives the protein CASSHRDYPTGELFF.

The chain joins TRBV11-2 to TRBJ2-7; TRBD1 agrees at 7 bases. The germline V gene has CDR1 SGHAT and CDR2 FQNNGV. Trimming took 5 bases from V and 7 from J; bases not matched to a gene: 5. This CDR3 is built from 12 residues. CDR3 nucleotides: TGTGCCAGCAGCCACAGGGGATCGGAGCAGTACTTC. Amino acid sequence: CASSHRGSEQYF.

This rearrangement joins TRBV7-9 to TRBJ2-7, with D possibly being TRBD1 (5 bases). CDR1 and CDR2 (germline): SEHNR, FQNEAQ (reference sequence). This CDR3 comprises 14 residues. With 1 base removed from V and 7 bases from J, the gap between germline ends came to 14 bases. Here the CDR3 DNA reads TGTGCCAGCAGCTTAGGACAGCCCGGGCGTGAGCAGTACTTC. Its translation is CASSLGQPGREQYF.

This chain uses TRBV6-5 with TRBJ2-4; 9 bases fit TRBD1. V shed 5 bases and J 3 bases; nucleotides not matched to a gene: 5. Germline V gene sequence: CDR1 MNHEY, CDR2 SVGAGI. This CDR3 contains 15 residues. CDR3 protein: CASSPGQGDKNIQYF. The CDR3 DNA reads TGTGCCAGCAGTCCGGGACAGGGCGACAAAAACATTCAGTACTTC.

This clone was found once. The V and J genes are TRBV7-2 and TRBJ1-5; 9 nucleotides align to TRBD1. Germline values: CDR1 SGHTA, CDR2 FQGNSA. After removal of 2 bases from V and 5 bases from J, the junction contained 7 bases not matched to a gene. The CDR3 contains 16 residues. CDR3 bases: TGTGCCAGCAGCTTATTAACAGGGGGCTTGGATCAGCCCCAGCATTTT. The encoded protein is CASSLLTGGLDQPQHF.

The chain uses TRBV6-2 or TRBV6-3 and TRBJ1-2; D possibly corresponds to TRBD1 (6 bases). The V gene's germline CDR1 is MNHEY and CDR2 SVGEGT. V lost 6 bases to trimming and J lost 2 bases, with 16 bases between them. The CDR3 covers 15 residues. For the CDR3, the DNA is TGTGCCAGCAGCCCCCAGGGGATTGAGAACTATGGCTACACCTTC. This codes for CASSPQGIENYGYTF.

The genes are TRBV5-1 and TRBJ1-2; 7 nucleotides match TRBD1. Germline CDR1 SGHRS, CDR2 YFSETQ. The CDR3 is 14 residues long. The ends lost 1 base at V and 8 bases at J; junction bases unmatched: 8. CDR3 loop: CASSLSGTEIGYTF. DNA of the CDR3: TGCGCCAGCAGCTTGTCAGGGACAGAGATCGGCTACACCTTC.

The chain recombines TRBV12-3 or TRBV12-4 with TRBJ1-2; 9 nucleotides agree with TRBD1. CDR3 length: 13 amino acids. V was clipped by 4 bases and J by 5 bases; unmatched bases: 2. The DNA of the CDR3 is TGTGCCAGCAGTTCGGGACAGGGTTATGGCTACACCTTC. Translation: CASSSGQGYGYTF.

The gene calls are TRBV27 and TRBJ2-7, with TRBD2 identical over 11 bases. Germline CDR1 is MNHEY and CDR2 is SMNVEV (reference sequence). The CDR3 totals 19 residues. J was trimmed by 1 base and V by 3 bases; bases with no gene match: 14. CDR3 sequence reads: CASSFLPDRLAGSSYEQYF. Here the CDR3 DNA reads TGTGCCAGCAGTTTCCTTCCCGACCGACTAGCGGGGAGTTCCTACGAGCAGTACTTC.

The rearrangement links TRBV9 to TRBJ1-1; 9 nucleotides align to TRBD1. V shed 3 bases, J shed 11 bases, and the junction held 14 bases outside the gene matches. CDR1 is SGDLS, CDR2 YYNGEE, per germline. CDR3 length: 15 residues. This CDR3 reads CASSASGWTGEKAFF. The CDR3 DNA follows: TGTGCCAGCAGCGCGAGTGGGTGGACAGGGGAAAAGGCTTTCTTT.

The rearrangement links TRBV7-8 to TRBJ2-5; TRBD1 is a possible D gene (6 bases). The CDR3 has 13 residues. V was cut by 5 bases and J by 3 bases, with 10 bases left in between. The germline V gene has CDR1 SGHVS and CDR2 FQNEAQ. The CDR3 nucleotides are TGTGCCAGCAGCATCAGGACAGAAGAGACCCAGTACTTC. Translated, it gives CASSIRTEETQYF.

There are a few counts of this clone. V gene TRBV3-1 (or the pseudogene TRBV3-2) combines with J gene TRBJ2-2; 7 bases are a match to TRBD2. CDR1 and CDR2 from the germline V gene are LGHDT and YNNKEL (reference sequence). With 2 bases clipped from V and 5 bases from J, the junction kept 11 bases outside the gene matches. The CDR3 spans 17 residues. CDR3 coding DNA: TGTGCCAGCAGCCAACCTCGGGGGAGGGCAGTAACCGGGGAGCTGTTTTTT. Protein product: CASSQPRGRAVTGELFF.

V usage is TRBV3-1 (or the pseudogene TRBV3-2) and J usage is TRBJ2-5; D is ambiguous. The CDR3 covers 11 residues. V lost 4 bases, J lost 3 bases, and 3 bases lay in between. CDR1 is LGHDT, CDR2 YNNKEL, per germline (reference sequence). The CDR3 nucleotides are TGTGCCAGCAGCCTCAAAGAGACCCAGTACTTC. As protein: CASSLKETQYF.